The next 10 T cell receptor beta chains were all read from a single sample in a study of T cells in Graves' hyperthyroidism and ophthalmopathy. What was amplified from RNA transcripts were TCR beta CDR3 regions. The HTBI primer set drove a first-round RT-PCR of the TCR CDR3. Each CDR3 protein is one row after TCRdb ran MiXCR on the multiplex PCR reads. The sample lists around 350,000 distinct CDR3 sequences; about 13% were seen once. What was sequenced was blood. The source is a woman aged 18 to 35 with Graves' hyperthyroidism.

V and J are TRBV24-1 and TRBJ1-2, with D possibly TRBD1 on 5 matching bases. Germline CDR1 and CDR2: KGHDR and SFDVKD. The V end was cut by 4 bases, the J end by 6 bases, with 11 bases between. This CDR3 is 13 amino acids long. The CDR3 region has the DNA TGTGCCACCAGTGACCGTGACAGCAATGGCTACACCTTC. Translation: CATSDRDSNGYTF.

This clonotype occurred many times. This sequence joins TRBV28 and TRBJ1-1; perhaps TRBD1 as D (5 bases). The germline CDR1 and CDR2 sequences are MDHEN and SYDVKM. This CDR3 has 14 amino acids. V shed 6 bases and J shed 3 bases, with 14 bases lying between them. The CDR3 bases are TGTGCCAGCAGAACCGGGGGACCTCACACTGAAGCTTTCTTT. It yields the protein CASRTGGPHTEAFF. The whole variable domain, filled in from reference TRBV28 and TRBJ1-1, reads DVKVTQSSRYLVKRTGEKVFLECVQDMDHENMFWYRQDPGLGLRLIYFSYDVKMKEKGDIPEGYSVSREKKERFSLILESASTNQTSMYLCASRTGGPHTEAFFGQGTRLTVV.

This clonotype was detected ten times or more. The V gene is TRBV6-1, the J gene TRBJ1-1; D gene unclear. V lost 8 bases and J lost 0, with 16 bases in between. Looked up from germline, CDR1 is MNHNS and CDR2 is SASEGT. CDR3 length: 15 residues. The CDR3, as DNA: TGTGCCAGCGGGCCCGCTGGGTTACTGAACACTGAAGCTTTCTTT. Translating gives CASGPAGLLNTEAFF.

In its sample, this clonotype was seen many times. J is TRBJ2-1 and V is TRBV7-9; 8 nucleotides align to TRBD1. This CDR3 region has 15 residues. Germline CDR1 and CDR2: SEHNR and FQNEAQ (reference sequence). The V segment lost 7 bases and the J segment 4 bases; nucleotides outside the gene matches: 9. DNA for the CDR3: TGTGCCAGCATATCAGGGGGCAGGATTTACAATGAGCAGTTCTTC. Its translation: CASISGGRIYNEQFF.

The table lists this clonotype with a few counts. This chain joins TRBV19 and TRBJ2-1, with D possibly being TRBD1 or TRBD2 (5 bases each). The CDR3 contains 15 residues. Germline-derived CDR1 and CDR2 are LNHDA and SQIVND (reference sequence). Trimming removed 3 bases at V and 6 bases at J, with 15 bases between. In DNA, the CDR3 is TGTGCCAGTAGTATCCCCGGGACCCTCATCAATGAGCAGTTCTTC. It encodes CASSIPGTLINEQFF. Complete variable domain (other parts from reference TRBV19 and TRBJ2-1): DGGITQSPKYLFRKEGQNVTLSCEQNLNHDAMYWYRQDPGQGLRLIYYSQIVNDFQKGDIAEGYSVSREKKESFPLTVTSAQKNPTAFYLCASSIPGTLINEQFFGPGTRLTVL.

This clonotype occurred many times. V and J are TRBV12-3 or TRBV12-4 and TRBJ1-1; D ambiguous. The CDR3 length is 13 residues. Deletions cut 3 bases from V and 6 bases from J, with 11 bases between. The CDR3 DNA sequence: TGTGCCAGCAGTTTCACCCCCGAAGCTGAAGCTTTCTTT. Amino acid sequence: CASSFTPEAEAFF.

The table lists this clonotype with many counts. The chain employs TRBV20-1 and TRBJ1-1; 11 nucleotides align to TRBD1. This CDR3 has 17 residues. The V gene's germline CDR1 is DFQATT and CDR2 SNEGSKA (reference sequence). The V and J ends lost 1 base and 3 bases, in that order; junction bases with no gene match: 10. The CDR3 sequence: CSARVWDRGIFDTEAFF. The CDR3 region has the DNA TGCAGTGCTAGAGTCTGGGACAGGGGGATTTTCGACACTGAAGCTTTCTTT.

This clonotype was seen many times. The V call is TRBV28, the J call TRBJ2-7; the D gene is possibly TRBD2 (5 bases). Germline loops: CDR1 MDHEN, CDR2 SYDVKM. The CDR3 extends over 14 amino acids. Between the trimmed V and J ends, which lost 8 bases and 5 bases, there was a span of 19 bases. CDR3 sequence (DNA): TGTGCCAGCGGAATCCGGGATATATCCAACGAGCAGTACTTC. It yields the protein CASGIRDISNEQYF.

Only a few counts were recorded for this clonotype. V is TRBV28 and J is TRBJ2-1; D gene uncertain. The CDR3 totals 15 residues. V was shortened by 5 bases and J by 7 bases, with 18 bases between the two germline ends. Germline V lookup: CDR1 MDHEN, CDR2 SYDVKM. The CDR3 reads CASSRAGDLWNEQFF. The CDR3 region has the DNA TGTGCCAGCAGTCGTGCTGGAGATCTTTGGAATGAGCAGTTCTTC.

In this sample, this clonotype turned up many times. The chain joins TRBV13 to TRBJ2-7, with 9 bases fitting TRBD2. Germline CDR1 PRHDT, CDR2 FYEKMQ (reference sequence). Trimming took 4 bases from V and 1 from J; bases not matched to a gene: 8. The CDR3 consists of 16 residues. The CDR3, as DNA: TGTGCCAGCAGCTCCCTACAGCGGGAGGAATCCTACGAGCAGTACTTC. Its protein product is CASSSLQREESYEQYF.